This record covers a single T cell receptor (beta chain). How the authors handled the data: For nucleated cells, counts were estimated from reference gene primer amplification. TCRdb's copy holds only in-frame clones and misses some; the assay was immunoSEQ multiplex PCR. V and J calls and clone size are as listed in that table; D and trimming were resolved from the DNA. The sample holds 100,000 or so clones, 80% to 95% seen once. Trimming cost V 3 bases and J 2 bases; bases outside gene matches: 5. The CDR3 spans 15 residues. Germline V gives CDR1 KGHSH, CDR2 LQKENI. The data belong to a study of blood T cell repertoires in COVID-19. Turning to the study itself: From the United States, Italy and Spain came samples of acute and convalescent COVID-19. In each case, the material was cDNA or gDNA derived from T cells, B-cell-depleted T cells, or PBMCs.

This chain connects TRBV18 to TRBJ2-3, with TRBD2 identical over 7 bases. This TCR came from a man between 65 and 79 years old with acute or convalescent COVID-19. Specimen: peripheral blood. The CDR3 region is CASSPQTSSTDTQYF. The CDR3 nucleotides read TGTGCCAGCTCACCCCAGACTAGCTCCACAGATACGCAGTATTTT.